This TCR beta chain was sequenced for a study of tumor and adjacent non-tumor tissue in lung cancer. Study details: Histology: about 13 adenocarcinoma, 2 squamous cell carcinoma, 1 small cell lung cancer. On average, productive TCRbeta reads reached roughly 4 million per sample. Study-wide results and limits: Top 100 clones took a larger repertoire share in normal lung. Compared with tumor, normal lung showed significantly lower TCR diversity.

This sample's RNA came from whole unsorted tissue. This non-tumor lung sample came from over 3 cm beyond the tumor edge. With regard to this clonotype: Antigen: not known. A much larger clone is a single base away; this may be a read error.

Three rounds of nested PCR, following a modified ARM-PCR protocol, produced the TCRbeta library. MiXCR was run by TCRdb on the multiplex PCR reads, yielding one entry per CDR3 protein. The sample lists roughly 75,000 distinct CDR3 sequences, roughly 80% occurring once. The sequencing sample was made of distant non-tumor lung tissue. This receptor was taken from a man in his sixties with non-small cell lung cancer.

The CDR3 here is CAWAGQGVMGYTF. CDR3 nucleotide sequence: TGTGCCTGGGCCGGACAGGGGGTCATGGGCTACACCTTC. The chain links TRBV30 to TRBJ1-2; TRBD1 matches 10 bases. Losses at the gene ends were 5 bases for V and 8 bases for J; bases not matched to a gene: 8. The germline V gene encodes CDR1 GTSNPN and CDR2 SVGIG (reference sequence). The CDR3 sequence is 13 residues long.